This T cell receptor (beta chain) was recovered during a study of blood T cell repertoires in COVID-19. The J segment lost 4 bases and the V segment lost 5 bases, leaving 17 bases of the junction unmatched. This CDR3 comprises 17 residues. Method: immunoSEQ multiplex PCR; TCRdb's copy keeps in-frame clones and lacks some. The sample shows some 190,000 clones, about 84% of them seen only once. This clone has more than one count but fewer than ten. The chain combines TRBV5-3 with TRBJ2-5, with TRBD1 identical over 7 bases. TRBV5-3 has ORF status, its function being uncertain. This clonotype originated in a person aged 70 to 85 with COVID-19, enrolled during active disease. The sequenced sample consisted of peripheral blood. Here the CDR3 DNA reads TGTGCCAGAAGTTGCCTGGACAGGCAGGTAGGGGCAGAGACCCAGTACTTC. Its translation is CARSCLDRQVGAETQYF.